This record covers a single T cell receptor beta chain. Its antigen remains unknown. The method was immunoSEQ multiplex PCR; TCRdb's version includes in-frame clones alone and lacks a portion of them. The sample holds more than 100,000 clones, 88% seen once. This specimen belongs to a study of cytomegalovirus exposure and HLA in healthy donors. Study findings and constraints: Subsequent analysis revealed that first-cohort TCR clusters tended to co-occur in the roughly 120 validation repertoires. Researchers catalogued over 150 TCR beta chains as cytomegalovirus-associated.

Germline loops: CDR1 SQVTM, CDR2 ANQGSEA. There are 13 residues in the CDR3. Trimming left V 7 bases short and J 3 bases short, with 16 bases between. The clonotype was recovered from a man under 40 in good health and CMV-seronegative. The sequencing input was PBMCs. V gene TRBV29-1 combines with J gene TRBJ2-7; tentatively, D is TRBD1 (5 bases). The CDR3 DNA is TGCAGCGCCAACTCGCAGGGTCTCTACGAGCAGTACTTC. The encoded protein is CSANSQGLYEQYF.